This entry lists 20 T cell receptor beta chains sequenced from one sample in a study of T cells after yellow fever vaccination. A single record per CDR3 protein comes from TCRdb applying MiXCR to the 5' RACE reads. The table includes roughly 300,000 distinct CDR3 sequences, about 8.3% detected once. The sequenced sample was PBMCs, obtained more than 40 days after the first yellow fever vaccination. Every receptor here comes from a man in his late teens or twenties who received the YFV17D yellow fever vaccine.

The V call is TRBV23-1, the J call TRBJ2-7; 8 nucleotides line up with TRBD1. TRBV23-1 is marked as an open reading frame, function uncertain. V trimming: 5 bases; J trimming: 0 bases; junction bases outside the gene matches: 9. The CDR3 length is 16 residues. The CDR3 loop is CASSTLGQGNSYEQYF. Written as DNA, the CDR3 is TGCGCCAGCAGTACCCTCGGACAGGGTAACTCCTACGAGCAGTACTTC.

A few counts support this clonotype. The V call is TRBV27, the J call TRBJ1-2; 10 nucleotides line up with TRBD1. J lost 4 bases, V lost 2 bases, and 7 bases had no gene match. The germline V gene has CDR1 MNHEY and CDR2 SMNVEV (reference sequence). There are 16 residues in the CDR3. In DNA form, the CDR3 reads TGTGCCAGCAGTTTAAGATGGGGACAGGGGTCCTATGGCTACACCTTC. Protein product: CASSLRWGQGSYGYTF.

The chain uses TRBV4-3 and TRBJ2-5; D is unclear. Germline values: CDR1 LGHNA, CDR2 YSLEER. The CDR3 covers 13 residues. Between the trimmed V and J ends, which lost 2 bases and 7 bases, there was a span of 11 bases. The CDR3 region is CASSQLPRGTQYF. CDR3 nucleotide sequence: TGCGCCAGCAGCCAACTACCCCGCGGGACCCAGTACTTC.

This clonotype was counted only a few times. The chain recombines TRBV5-1 with TRBJ1-2, with D tentatively TRBD1 (6 bases). Deletions cut 4 bases from V and 6 bases from J, with 16 bases between. This CDR3 has 14 residues. Germline V gene sequence: CDR1 SGHRS, CDR2 YFSETQ. The CDR3 loop reads CASSQDRRDNGYTF. Written as DNA, the CDR3 is TGCGCCAGCAGCCAGGACCGCCGGGACAATGGCTACACCTTC.

The J gene is TRBJ2-6, the V gene TRBV6-1, with D possibly matching TRBD2 (5 bases). This CDR3 contains 13 residues. From germline, CDR1 is MNHNS and CDR2 SASEGT. Trimming removed 7 bases at V and 4 bases at J, with 8 bases between. In DNA form, the CDR3 reads TGTGCCAGCACCCGAGGGGGGGCCAACGTCCTGACTTTC. It codes for CASTRGGANVLTF.

V usage is TRBV5-1 and J usage is TRBJ1-5; D remains ambiguous. The CDR3 has 13 residues. Germline V gene data show CDR1 as SGHRS and CDR2 as YFSETQ. V dropped 0 bases and J dropped 11 bases, with 12 bases sitting between them. The CDR3 region has the DNA TGCGCCAGCAGCTTGGGACCGGCGGGAGCCCAGCATTTT. This sequence encodes CASSLGPAGAQHF.

This clonotype was observed a few times. The chain has TRBV7-2 and TRBJ2-1; no clear D. The germline gives CDR1 SGHTA, CDR2 FQGNSA. The CDR3 is 13 amino acids. Trimming removed 3 bases from V and 5 bases from J, with 8 bases in between. CDR3 nucleotide sequence: TGTGCCAGCAGCTTCGGGCGAGACAATGAGCAGTTCTTC. Encoded protein: CASSFGRDNEQFF.

This clonotype was seen many times. The rearrangement links TRBV6-5 to TRBJ2-7; 7 nucleotides line up with TRBD2. V dropped 3 bases and J dropped 2; count of bases not matched to a gene: 4. The CDR3 contains 14 residues. CDR1 and CDR2 (germline): MNHEY, SVGAGI. The CDR3 loop is CASSYWGGAYEQYF. CDR3 sequence (DNA): TGTGCCAGCAGTTATTGGGGGGGAGCCTACGAGCAGTACTTC.

The chain carries TRBV5-1 and TRBJ1-1; D possibly corresponds to TRBD1 (5 bases). Deletions cut 7 bases from V and 5 bases from J, with 18 bases between. Germline-derived CDR1 and CDR2 are SGHRS and YFSETQ. The CDR3 has 14 residues. CDR3 loop: CASGGQTAGTEAFF. DNA of the CDR3: TGCGCCAGCGGCGGCCAGACAGCAGGGACTGAAGCTTTCTTT.

This clonotype has at least ten counts. V and J are TRBV7-2 and TRBJ1-2, with TRBD1 matching over 12 bases. Germline V lookup: CDR1 SGHTA, CDR2 FQGNSA. V shed 2 bases and J 4 bases; nucleotides not matched to a gene: 2. The CDR3 contains 15 residues. CDR3 in DNA: TGTGCCAGCAGCTTATTGGGACAGGGGGCCTATGGCTACACCTTC. Residues: CASSLLGQGAYGYTF.

This clonotype was found a few times. The gene calls are TRBV6-1 and TRBJ1-2, with 8 positions matching TRBD1. Germline loops: CDR1 MNHNS, CDR2 SASEGT. Trimming cost V 5 bases and J 10 bases; bases outside gene matches: 9. The CDR3 is 13 amino acids. CDR3 sequence: CASSSGQGDVYTF. CDR3 nucleotides: TGTGCCAGCAGTAGCGGACAGGGAGACGTCTACACCTTC.

This clonotype was seen ten or more times. J is TRBJ1-5 and V is TRBV5-1, with no clear D. The CDR3 contains 13 residues. V lost 4 bases and J 4 bases, leaving 9 bases between the germline ends. The V gene's germline CDR1 is SGHRS and CDR2 YFSETQ. CDR3 coding DNA: TGCGCCAGCAGCCTATCAGTGAATCAGCCCCAGCATTTT. Translated, it gives CASSLSVNQPQHF. The full variable domain, with the rest looked up from reference TRBV5-1 and TRBJ1-5, is KAGVTQTPRYLIKTRGQQVTLSCSPISGHRSVSWYQQTPGQGLQFLFEYFSETQRNKGNFPGRFSGRQFSNSRSEMNVSTLELGDSALYLCASSLSVNQPQHFGDGTRLSIL.

Of note for this clonotype: The junction departs from germline at one end; a sequencing error may be responsible. The chain is built from TRBV20-1 and TRBJ2-2, with D possibly matching TRBD2 (5 bases). Per the germline V gene, CDR1 is DFQATT and CDR2 is SNEGSKA (reference sequence). CDR3 length equals 16 residues. CDR3 loop: CCARAVEYPNTGELFF. CDR3 DNA sequence: TGCTGTGCTAGAGCGGTGGAGTACCCGAACACCGGGGAGCTGTTTTTT.

A few counts support this clonotype. The chain recombines TRBV5-1 with TRBJ2-1; 12 bases are a match to TRBD2. This CDR3 has 16 residues. The germline V gene has CDR1 SGHRS and CDR2 YFSETQ. V lost 4 bases and J lost 7; bases outside the gene matches: 9. CDR3 in amino acids: CASSVLAGGPENEQFF. The CDR3 DNA sequence: TGCGCCAGCAGCGTTCTAGCGGGGGGGCCTGAGAATGAGCAGTTCTTC.

This clonotype appeared a few times. The rearrangement links TRBV1 to TRBJ2-7; the table's D call, TRBD1, was not checked against the DNA. TRBV1 is a known pseudogene. This CDR3 is 13 amino acids long. CDR3 sequence: CTSSSGTGYEQYF. CDR3 DNA sequence: TGTACCAGCAGTTCCGGGACAGGATACGAGCAGTACTTC.

This clonotype came up many times. The V gene is TRBV7-7, the J gene TRBJ2-7; no reliable D call. The CDR3 has 13 residues. The germline CDR1 and CDR2 sequences are SSHAT and FNYEAQ (reference sequence). The ends were cut back, 2 bases at V and 0 bases at J, with 5 bases in the middle. Written as DNA, the CDR3 is TGTGCCAGCAGCTTATCGAGCTCCTACGAGCAGTACTTC. Translated: CASSLSSSYEQYF.

Comment on this clonotype: A much more abundant neighbour one base away suggests this may be a read error. This rearrangement joins TRBV7-9 to TRBJ1-2; 10 nucleotides align to TRBD1. This CDR3 spans 14 amino acids. The V gene's germline CDR1 is SEHNR and CDR2 FQNEAQ (reference sequence). The CDR3 is CASSLGQGNYGCTF. In DNA form, the CDR3 reads TGTGCCAGCAGCTTGGGACAGGGGAACTATGGCTGCACCTTC.

This chain links TRBV29-1 with TRBJ2-5; perhaps TRBD2 as D (5 bases). Between the trimmed V and J ends, which lost 2 bases and 5 bases, there was a span of 9 bases. This CDR3 region has 12 residues. Looked up from germline, CDR1 is SQVTM and CDR2 is ANQGSEA. The CDR3 bases are TGCAGCGTTGAACCCGAGCGGGAGACCCAGTACTTC. Translated, it gives CSVEPERETQYF.

The table lists this clonotype with a few counts. The chain couples TRBV12-3 or TRBV12-4 to TRBJ2-2; 8 bases line up with TRBD2. Trimming took 7 bases from V and 7 from J; bases not matched to a gene: 11. CDR3 length: 15 residues. The CDR3 DNA reads as TGTGCCAGCAAAAAAGCGGGGGCTCTCAGCGGGGAGCTGTTTTTT. Its protein is CASKKAGALSGELFF.

This clonotype was seen ten or more times. The chain combines TRBV12-1 with TRBJ1-1. TRBV12-1 is marked as a pseudogene. This CDR3 contains 11 residues. CDR3 loop: CASSFATEAFF. The CDR3 DNA reads as TGTGCCAGCAGCTTTGCCACTGAAGCTTTCTTT.